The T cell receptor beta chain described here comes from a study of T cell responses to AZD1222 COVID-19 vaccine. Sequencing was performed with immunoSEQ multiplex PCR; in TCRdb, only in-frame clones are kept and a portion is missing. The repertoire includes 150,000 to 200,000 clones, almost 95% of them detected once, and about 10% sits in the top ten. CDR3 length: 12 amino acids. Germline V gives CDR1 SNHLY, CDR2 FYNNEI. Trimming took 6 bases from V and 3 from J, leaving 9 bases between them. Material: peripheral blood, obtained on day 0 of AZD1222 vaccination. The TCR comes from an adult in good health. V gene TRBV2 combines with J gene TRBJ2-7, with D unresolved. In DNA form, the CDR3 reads TGTGCCAGCAGGGTGTCAGGCTACGAGCAGTACTTC. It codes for CASRVSGYEQYF.